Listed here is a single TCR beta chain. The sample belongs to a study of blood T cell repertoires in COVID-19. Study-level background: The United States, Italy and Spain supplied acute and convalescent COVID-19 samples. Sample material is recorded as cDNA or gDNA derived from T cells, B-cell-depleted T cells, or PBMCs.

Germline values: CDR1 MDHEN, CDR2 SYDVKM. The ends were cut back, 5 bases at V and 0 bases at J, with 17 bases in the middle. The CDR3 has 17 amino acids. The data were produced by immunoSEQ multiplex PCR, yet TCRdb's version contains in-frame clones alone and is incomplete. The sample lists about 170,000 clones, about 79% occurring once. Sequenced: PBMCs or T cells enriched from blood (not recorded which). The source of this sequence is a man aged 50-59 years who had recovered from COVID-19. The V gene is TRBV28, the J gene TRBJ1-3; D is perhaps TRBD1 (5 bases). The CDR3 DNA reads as TGTGCCAGCAGTCCCTCCCTAGGGGCCAACTCTGGAAACACCATATATTTT. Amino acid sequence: CASSPSLGANSGNTIYF.